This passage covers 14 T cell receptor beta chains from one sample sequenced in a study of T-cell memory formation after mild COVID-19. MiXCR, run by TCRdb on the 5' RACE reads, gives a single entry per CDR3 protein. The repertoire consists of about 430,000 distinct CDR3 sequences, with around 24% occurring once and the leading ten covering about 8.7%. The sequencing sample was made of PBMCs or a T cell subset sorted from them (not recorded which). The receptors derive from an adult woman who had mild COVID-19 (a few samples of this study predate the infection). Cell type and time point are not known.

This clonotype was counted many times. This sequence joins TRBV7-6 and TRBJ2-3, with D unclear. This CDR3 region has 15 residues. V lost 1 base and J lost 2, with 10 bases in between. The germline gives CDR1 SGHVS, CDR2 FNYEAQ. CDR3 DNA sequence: TGTGCCAGCAGCTTAGACGGAAGTACCACAGATACGCAGTATTTT. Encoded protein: CASSLDGSTTDTQYF.

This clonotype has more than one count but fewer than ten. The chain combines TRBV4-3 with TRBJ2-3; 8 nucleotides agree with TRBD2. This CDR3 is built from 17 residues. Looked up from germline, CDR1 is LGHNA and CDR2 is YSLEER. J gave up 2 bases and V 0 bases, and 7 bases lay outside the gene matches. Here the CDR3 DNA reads TGCGCCAGCAGCCAAGATCTGGGACTAGGGTTCACAGATACGCAGTATTTT. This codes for CASSQDLGLGFTDTQYF.

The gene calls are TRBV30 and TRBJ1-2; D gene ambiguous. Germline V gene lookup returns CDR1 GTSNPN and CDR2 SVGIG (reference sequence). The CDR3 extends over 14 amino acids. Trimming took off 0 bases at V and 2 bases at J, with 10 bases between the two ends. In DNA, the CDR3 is TGTGCCTGGAGTGTAGGGTCCAGGAACTATGGCTACACCTTC. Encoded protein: CAWSVGSRNYGYTF.

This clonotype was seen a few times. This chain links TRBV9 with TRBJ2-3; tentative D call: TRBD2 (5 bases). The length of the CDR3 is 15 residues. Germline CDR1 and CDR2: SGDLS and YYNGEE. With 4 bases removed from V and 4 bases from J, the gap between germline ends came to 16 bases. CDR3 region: CASSHPGKPPDTQYF. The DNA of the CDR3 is TGTGCCAGCAGCCACCCCGGGAAGCCCCCAGATACGCAGTATTTT.

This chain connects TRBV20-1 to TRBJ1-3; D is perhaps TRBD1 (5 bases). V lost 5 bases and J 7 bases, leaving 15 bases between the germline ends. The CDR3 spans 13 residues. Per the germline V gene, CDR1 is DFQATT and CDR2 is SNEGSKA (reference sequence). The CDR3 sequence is CSACPPRGNTIYF. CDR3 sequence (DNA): TGCAGTGCTTGCCCGCCCCGGGGGAACACCATATATTTT.

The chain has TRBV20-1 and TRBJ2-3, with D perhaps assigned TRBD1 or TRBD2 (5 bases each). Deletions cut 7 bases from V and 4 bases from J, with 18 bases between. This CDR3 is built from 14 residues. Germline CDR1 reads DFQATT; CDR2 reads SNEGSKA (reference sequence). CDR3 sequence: CSVFGASTPDTQYF. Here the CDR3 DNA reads TGCAGTGTGTTTGGGGCTAGCACTCCAGATACGCAGTATTTT.

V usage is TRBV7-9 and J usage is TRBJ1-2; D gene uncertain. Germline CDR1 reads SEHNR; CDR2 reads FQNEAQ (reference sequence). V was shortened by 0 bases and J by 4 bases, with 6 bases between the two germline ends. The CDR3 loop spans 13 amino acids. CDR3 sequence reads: CASSLANSYGYTF. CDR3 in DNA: TGTGCCAGCAGCTTAGCGAACAGCTATGGCTACACCTTC.

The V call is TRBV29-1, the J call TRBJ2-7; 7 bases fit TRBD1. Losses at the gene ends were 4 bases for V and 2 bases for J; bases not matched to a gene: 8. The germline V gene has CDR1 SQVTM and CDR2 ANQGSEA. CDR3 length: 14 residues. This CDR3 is CSVVTGTVTYEQYF. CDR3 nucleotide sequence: TGCAGCGTTGTTACCGGGACAGTCACCTACGAGCAGTACTTC.

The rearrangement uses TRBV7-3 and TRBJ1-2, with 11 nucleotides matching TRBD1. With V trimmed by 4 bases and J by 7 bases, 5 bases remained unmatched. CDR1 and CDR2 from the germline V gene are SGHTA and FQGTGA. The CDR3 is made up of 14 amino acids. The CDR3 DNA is TGTGCCAGCAGCTCGGACAGGGGGCTCGGTGGCTACACCTTC. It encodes CASSSDRGLGGYTF.

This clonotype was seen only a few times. CDR3 residues: CATNRAGANVLTF. For the CDR3, the DNA is TGTGCCACCAACAGGGCTGGGGCCAACGTCCTGACTTTC. The rearrangement links TRBV15 to TRBJ2-6; D may be TRBD1 (6 bases). V shed 7 bases and J shed 2 bases, with 6 bases lying between them. The CDR3 has 13 amino acids. CDR1 LNHNV and CDR2 YYDKDF come from the germline V gene (reference sequence).

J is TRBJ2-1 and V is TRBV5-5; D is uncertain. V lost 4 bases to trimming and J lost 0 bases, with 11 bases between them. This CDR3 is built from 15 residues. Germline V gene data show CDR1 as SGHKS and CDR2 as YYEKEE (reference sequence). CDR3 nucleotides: TGTGCCAGCAGCCCGACGGTTAGCTCCTACAATGAGCAGTTCTTC. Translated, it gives CASSPTVSSYNEQFF.

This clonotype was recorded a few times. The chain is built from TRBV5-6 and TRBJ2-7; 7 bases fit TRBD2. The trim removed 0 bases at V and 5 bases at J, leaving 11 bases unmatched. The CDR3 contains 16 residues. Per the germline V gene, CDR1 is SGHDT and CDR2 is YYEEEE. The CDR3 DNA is TGTGCCAGCAGCTTGGACTACGGGGGAGGGGTCCACGAGCAGTACTTC. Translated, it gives CASSLDYGGGVHEQYF.

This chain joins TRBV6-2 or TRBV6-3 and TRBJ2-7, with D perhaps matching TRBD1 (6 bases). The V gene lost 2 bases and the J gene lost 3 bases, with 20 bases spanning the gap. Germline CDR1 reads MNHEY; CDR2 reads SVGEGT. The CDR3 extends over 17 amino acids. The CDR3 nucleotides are TGTGCCAGCAGTTACGGGGGCCTCGGGACCGGCTACTACGAGCAGTACTTC. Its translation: CASSYGGLGTGYYEQYF.

CDR3 sequence reads: CAISVNGGDEKLFF. CDR3 bases: TGTGCCATCAGTGTTAACGGAGGGGACGAAAAACTGTTTTTT. The genes are TRBV10-3 and TRBJ1-4, with TRBD1 as a possible D gene (5 bases). Trimming left V 4 bases short and J 8 bases short, with 14 bases between. This CDR3 is built from 14 residues. Per the germline V gene, CDR1 is ENHRY and CDR2 is SYGVKD.